A selection of T cell receptor beta chains follows, all from one sample in a study of T-cell reconstitution after alpha-beta-depleted transplantation in children. Each CDR3 protein is one row after TCRdb ran MiXCR on the PCR reads. The sample lists 400,000 to 550,000 distinct CDR3 sequences; about 11% were seen once. Specimen: PBMCs, collected before TCRalphabeta/CD19-depleted stem cell transplant. These receptors were obtained from a child aged 2-15 years with inherited bone marrow failure, due to receive a stem cell transplant. CDR3s include the opening cysteine and the closing phenylalanine or tryptophan. A D gene is named only where the DNA matches it firmly. Clone size is stated in some rows and not others, as once, few, many or a class when expanded.

TRBV10-3	TRBJ2-1	NA	many	CAISGTRGDEQFF	TGTGCCATCAGTGGGACTAGGGGGGATGAGCAGTTCTTC
TRBV9	TRBJ1-2	NA	many	CASSALTGTDYGYTF	TGTGCCAGCAGCGCGTTGACAGGTACCGACTATGGCTACACCTTC
TRBV29-1	TRBJ2-2	NA	many	CSVEGRENTGELFF	TGCAGCGTTGAGGGCAGGGAGAACACCGGGGAGCTGTTTTTT
TRBV14	TRBJ2-7	TRBD2	NA	CASSQESSGRDEQYF	TGTGCCAGCAGCCAAGAAAGTAGCGGGAGGGATGAGCAGTACTTC
TRBV20-1	TRBJ2-5	NA	many	CSAAPGPQETQYF	TGCAGTGCGGCACCGGGACCACAAGAGACCCAGTACTTC
TRBV11-2	TRBJ2-7	TRBD1	many	CASSGPGQGGYEQYF	TGTGCCAGCAGCGGCCCGGGACAGGGAGGCTACGAGCAGTACTTC
TRBV21-1	TRBJ2-2	NA	many	CASGFTGELFF	TGTGCCAGCGGATTCACCGGGGAGCTGTTTTTT
TRBV20-1	TRBJ2-7	TRBD2	many	CSALTSGFSYEQYF	TGCAGTGCCCTGACTAGCGGGTTCTCCTACGAGCAGTACTTC
TRBV12-3/TRBV12-4	TRBJ1-1	NA	many	CASSPKILGLTEAFF	TGTGCCAGCAGTCCCAAAATCCTAGGTCTCACTGAAGCTTTCTTT
TRBV20-1	TRBJ2-7	NA	NA	CSASFGAYEQYF	TGCAGTGCTAGTTTTGGAGCCTACGAGCAGTACTTC
TRBV4-3	TRBJ2-2	TRBD1	many	CASSRDRLANTGELFF	TGCGCCAGCAGCCGGGACAGACTTGCGAACACCGGGGAGCTGTTTTTT
TRBV7-8	TRBJ1-1	NA	many	CASLTSWAEAFF	TGTGCCAGCCTTACTTCTTGGGCTGAAGCTTTCTTT
TRBV7-2	TRBJ2-1	NA	NA	CASSLGSLRINEQFF	TGTGCCAGCAGCTTAGGGAGCCTTAGAATTAATGAGCAGTTCTTC
TRBV7-6	TRBJ2-1	TRBD2	NA	CASRPTSGSHNEQFF	TGTGCCAGCAGACCAACTAGCGGGAGCCACAATGAGCAGTTCTTC
TRBV5-1	TRBJ2-2	NA	many	CASSLASASNTGELFF	TGCGCCAGCAGCTTGGCTAGCGCCTCGAACACCGGGGAGCTGTTTTTT
TRBV20-1	TRBJ2-1	TRBD2	many	CSGIPGLAGHSYNEQFF	TGCAGTGGTATACCGGGACTAGCGGGACATTCCTACAATGAGCAGTTCTTC
TRBV4-3	TRBJ1-5	NA	many	CASSQGGHSNQPQHF	TGCGCCAGCAGCCAAGGTGGACACAGCAATCAGCCCCAGCATTTT
TRBV18	TRBJ2-5	TRBD2	many	CASSPLPGEGKETQYF	TGTGCCAGCTCCCCCCTGCCCGGGGAGGGAAAAGAGACCCAGTACTTC
TRBV12-3/TRBV12-4	TRBJ2-4	NA	NA	CASSLGGPGDIQYF	TGTGCCAGCAGTTTAGGGGGCCCAGGGGACATTCAGTACTTC
TRBV7-2	TRBJ2-1	NA	many	CASSSDDWRDNEQFF	TGTGCCAGCAGCTCTGACGACTGGCGAGACAATGAGCAGTTCTTC
TRBV5-1	TRBJ2-1	TRBD2	NA	CASSLLAGVVNEQFF	TGCGCCAGCAGCTTGCTAGCGGGAGTCGTCAATGAGCAGTTCTTC
TRBV29-1	TRBJ1-2	NA	many	CSAGSHDGYTF	TGCAGCGCCGGGAGTCATGATGGCTACACCTTC
TRBV5-5	TRBJ1-3	NA	few	CASSSFRTHSGNTIYF	TGTGCCAGCAGTTCCTTCAGGACCCACTCTGGAAACACCATATATTTT
TRBV4-1	TRBJ2-1	TRBD2	NA	CASSQGGRGSRRSSSYNEQFF	TGCGCCAGCAGCCAAGGCGGTCGCGGGAGTAGAAGGTCGAGCTCCTACAATGAGCAGTTCTTC
TRBV25-1	TRBJ2-1	NA	NA	CASSANIRGTSYNEQFF	TGTGCCAGCAGTGCAAACATCCGGGGGACCAGCTACAATGAGCAGTTCTTC
TRBV28	TRBJ2-5	NA	NA	CASRHSDSFSASKTQYF	TGTGCCAGCAGGCACTCTGACTCCTTTAGCGCGAGTAAGACCCAGTACTTC
TRBV4-3	TRBJ2-1	TRBD2	many	CASSQVAGVNYNEQFF	TGCGCCAGCAGCCAGGTAGCGGGAGTTAACTACAATGAGCAGTTCTTC
TRBV7-7	TRBJ2-1	TRBD2	many	CASSLAAGGGGEQFF	TGTGCTAGCAGCTTAGCGGCGGGAGGAGGCGGTGAGCAGTTCTTC
TRBV15	TRBJ2-1	NA	few	CATSSRPVSGYNEQFF	TGTGCCACCAGCAGCAGGCCGGTATCGGGCTACAATGAGCAGTTCTTC
TRBV10-2	TRBJ2-3	NA	many	CASSESQGGNTDTQYF	TGCGCCAGCAGTGAGTCACAGGGCGGGAACACAGATACGCAGTATTTT
TRBV6-2/TRBV6-3	TRBJ2-4	NA	many	CASSYVVSPGKDIQYF	TGTGCCAGCAGTTACGTCGTTTCCCCGGGGAAGGACATTCAGTACTTC
TRBV20-1	TRBJ2-5	TRBD2	many	CSAYPLSGSKETQYF	TGCAGTGCTTACCCTCTTAGCGGGTCTAAAGAGACCCAGTACTTC
TRBV24-1	TRBJ2-1	TRBD1	many	CATSVGQGTYNEQFF	TGTGCCACCAGTGTTGGACAGGGGACCTACAATGAGCAGTTCTTC
TRBV6-2/TRBV6-3	TRBJ1-5	NA	many	CASSYSARRAGTSQHF	TGTGCCAGCAGTTACTCGGCTAGGAGGGCTGGTACGTCCCAGCATTTT
TRBV25-1	TRBJ2-7	TRBD2	NA	CASSEFGLAGGYEQYF	TGTGCCAGCAGTGAATTTGGACTAGCGGGAGGCTACGAGCAGTACTTC
TRBV12-3/TRBV12-4	TRBJ2-7	TRBD2	many	CASSLVGGRYEQYF	TGTGCCAGCAGTTTAGTAGGCGGGAGGTACGAGCAGTACTTC
TRBV12-3/TRBV12-4	TRBJ1-1	NA	many	CASMEGLTTEAFF	TGTGCCAGCATGGAGGGCCTTACCACTGAAGCTTTCTTT
TRBV29-1	TRBJ2-3	TRBD2	many	CSVGRTSGRADTQYF	TGCAGCGTTGGTAGGACTAGCGGGAGAGCAGATACGCAGTATTTT
TRBV27	TRBJ2-5	TRBD2	many	CASSSSGSRWETQYF	TGTGCCAGCAGTTCTAGCGGGAGTAGGTGGGAGACCCAGTACTTC
TRBV20-1	TRBJ2-7	NA	many	CSGSTGKEQYF	TGCAGTGGGTCAACAGGGAAAGAGCAGTACTTC